Listed here are 3 T cell receptor beta chains from one sample, sequenced in a study of a mutant IDH1 vaccine in newly diagnosed glioma. Time point in this sample: week 11, during vaccination. Every vaccination contained 300 ug of the mutant IDH1 20-mer peptide and was paired with topical imiquimod. These receptors have no known antigen. The data were produced by immunoSEQ multiplex PCR, yet TCRdb's version contains in-frame clones alone and is incomplete. Of some 130,000 clones listed, just under 80% are singletons. Here the sequenced sample was PBMCs, taken from a glioma patient whose treatment included an IDH1 peptide vaccine. The receptor source for this set is a man aged 35-49 years with glioma.

The genes are TRBV5-4 and TRBJ2-1; 13 bases are a match to TRBD2. CDR1 is SGHNT, CDR2 YYREEE, per germline (reference sequence). The CDR3 consists of 16 residues. Trimming at V came to 5 bases and at J to 10 bases, leaving 12 bases not matched to a gene. For the CDR3, the DNA is TGTGCCAGCAGGACAGGCGGACTAGCGGGAGCAGGCGAGCAGTTCTTC. This encodes CASRTGGLAGAGEQFF.

This chain uses TRBV27 with TRBJ1-1; TRBD1 matches at 10 bases. V shed 8 bases, J shed 4 bases, and the junction held 10 bases outside the gene matches. The CDR3 sequence is 15 residues long. Germline CDR1 and CDR2: MNHEY and SMNVEV (reference sequence). The CDR3 bases are TGTGCCAGCGGACAGACAGGGGGCGGTAGCACTGAAGCTTTCTTT. This translates into CASGQTGGGSTEAFF.

This clone was counted once. The V and J genes are TRBV7-3 and TRBJ2-3, with D possibly TRBD2 on 5 matching bases. This CDR3 contains 16 residues. Trimming removed 3 bases at V and 7 bases at J, with 20 bases between. Germline loops: CDR1 SGHTA, CDR2 FQGTGA. The CDR3 loop is CASSFLPSSGGNTQYF. CDR3 coding DNA: TGTGCCAGCAGCTTTTTGCCTAGCTCAGGAGGAAATACGCAGTATTTT.